What follows are 30 T cell receptor beta chains derived from one specimen sequenced in a study of metastatic and nonmetastatic thyroid tumors. TCRdb reassembled clones from the PCR reads with MiXCR. This table has 15,000 to 20,000 clones, 32% appearing once. Prior to thyroid surgery, none of the patients had received any treatment. Sequenced input: adjacent normal tissue. Receptors were obtained from a female donor with papillary thyroid cancer or a benign thyroid nodule (not recorded which). Some clones in this sample may be carry-over from other donors' samples.

The chain joins TRBV12-3 or TRBV12-4 to TRBJ2-1, with 9 positions matching TRBD2. With V trimmed by 6 bases and J by 9 bases, 6 bases remained unmatched. The CDR3 length is 13 residues. Here the CDR3 DNA reads TGTGCCAGCAGCCGGGGACTAGCCTCTGAGCAGTTCTTC. It translates to CASSRGLASEQFF.

J is TRBJ1-4 and V is TRBV4-3; D gene unclear. Trimming pared 1 base from V and 0 bases from J, leaving 6 bases between. This CDR3 has 15 residues. From germline, CDR1 is LGHNA and CDR2 YSLEER. CDR3 loop: CASSQVESTNEKLFF. The CDR3 nucleotides are TGCGCCAGCAGCCAAGTCGAGTCAACTAATGAAAAACTGTTTTTT.

The DNA for the CDR3 is TGTGCCAGCGGACTCGACAGGAGTGGTCAGCCCCAGCATTTT. Translation: CASGLDRSGQPQHF. The chain employs TRBV28 and TRBJ1-5; weak D call: TRBD1 (6 bases). The V end lost 8 bases, the J end lost 6 bases, and 17 bases lay between the germline ends. CDR1 is MDHEN and CDR2 is SYDVKM in the germline V gene. The CDR3 is made up of 14 amino acids.

By share, this clone ranks as medium-sized. CDR3: CASSQGTHYEQYF. In nucleotides, the CDR3 is TGTGCCAGCAGCCAAGGGACCCACTACGAGCAGTACTTC. The chain recombines TRBV2 with TRBJ2-7; either TRBD1 or TRBD2 may fit D (5 bases each). The germline CDR1 and CDR2 sequences are SNHLY and FYNNEI. V was cut by 6 bases and J by 3 bases, with 12 bases left in between. CDR3 length: 13 residues.

The genes are TRBV12-3 or TRBV12-4 and TRBJ1-3, with D hard to call. The CDR3 has 15 amino acids. The V and J ends lost 3 bases and 0 bases respectively, with 9 bases between them. The CDR3 nucleotides read TGTGCCAGCAGTTTGCTGCGGGGCTCTGGAAACACCATATATTTT. Translating gives CASSLLRGSGNTIYF.

By frequency in the sample, this clone is medium-sized. The V gene is TRBV24-1, the J gene TRBJ2-5; TRBD1 matches at 9 bases. Germline trimming cut 8 bases from V and 2 bases from J; bases unmatched to any gene: 5. The CDR3 spans 14 residues. Germline CDR1 is KGHDR and CDR2 is SFDVKD. CDR3 DNA sequence: TGTGCCACCACCATTGACAGGGGGCAAGAGACCCAGTACTTC. It encodes CATTIDRGQETQYF.

This clone showed up just a few times. The rearrangement joins TRBV2 to TRBJ2-1; D is perhaps TRBD2 (5 bases). Germline V gene lookup returns CDR1 SNHLY and CDR2 FYNNEI. Between the trimmed V and J ends, which lost 4 bases and 4 bases, there was a span of 14 bases. CDR3 length equals 15 residues. CDR3 in amino acids: CASSGGPKSYNEQFF. Here the CDR3 DNA reads TGTGCCAGCAGTGGAGGGCCAAAGTCTTACAATGAGCAGTTCTTC.

The chain combines TRBV6-2 or TRBV6-3 with TRBJ2-1; 10 bases map to TRBD2. Germline V CDR1 and CDR2: MNHEY, SVGEGT. Losses at the gene ends were 6 bases for V and 5 bases for J; bases not matched to a gene: 7. The CDR3 loop spans 15 amino acids. The CDR3 DNA reads as TGTGCCAGCAGACAAGGACTAGCGGCCCACAATGAGCAGTTCTTC. Protein sequence: CASRQGLAAHNEQFF.

This clone is labeled large (0.1 to 1%). CDR3 nucleotides: TGTGCCAGCAGTGATAGCGGGGGGGCTACAGATACGCAGTATTTT. This codes for CASSDSGGATDTQYF. The genes are TRBV2 and TRBJ2-3, with 11 bases aligning to TRBD2. There are 15 residues in the CDR3. V was pared by 3 bases and J by 3 bases, with 2 bases of the junction left unmatched. Germline lookup yields CDR1 SNHLY and CDR2 FYNNEI.

This clone was seen many times. The genes are TRBV5-4 and TRBJ1-6; D remains unclear. In germline, CDR1 is SGHNT, CDR2 YYREEE (reference sequence). Trimming left V 0 bases short and J 6 bases short, with 10 bases between. The CDR3 has 15 amino acids. CDR3 coding DNA: TGTGCCAGCAGCTTGGCCGGACTGTTTAATTCACCCCTCCACTTT. Translated: CASSLAGLFNSPLHF.

V and J are TRBV6-1 and TRBJ1-1; D is possibly TRBD1 (5 bases). In germline, CDR1 is MNHNS, CDR2 SASEGT. The V end lost 7 bases, the J end lost 0 bases, and 15 bases lay between the germline ends. This CDR3 is built from 15 residues. DNA for the CDR3: TGTGCCAGCACCCCCTCGGGGGGGTTGAACACTGAAGCTTTCTTT. Amino acids: CASTPSGGLNTEAFF.

V gene TRBV6-2 or TRBV6-3 combines with J gene TRBJ1-2; D remains ambiguous. The length of the CDR3 is 14 residues. Germline loops: CDR1 MNHEY, CDR2 SVGEGT. V was cut by 0 bases and J by 4 bases, with 9 bases left in between. Here the CDR3 reads CASSYSRSTYGYTF. The CDR3 nucleotides are TGTGCCAGCAGTTACTCGAGGAGTACCTATGGCTACACCTTC.

The V and J genes are TRBV5-1 and TRBJ1-2; D is undetermined. The CDR3 spans 14 residues. Per the germline V gene, CDR1 is SGHRS and CDR2 is YFSETQ. V lost 1 base, J lost 8 bases, and 15 bases lay in between. CDR3 protein: CASSLIYGSVGYTF. Written as DNA, the CDR3 is TGCGCCAGCAGCTTGATTTACGGTTCGGTGGGCTACACCTTC.

In this sample, this clone turned up many times. The rearrangement joins TRBV20-1 to TRBJ1-1, with D unclear. From germline, CDR1 is DFQATT and CDR2 SNEGSKA (reference sequence). Trimming cost V 0 bases and J 6 bases, with 17 bases left between them. This CDR3 spans 15 amino acids. CDR3 DNA: TGCAGTGCTAGAGATCCCAGGATAGGTGGCGCTGAAGCTTTCTTT. Its translation: CSARDPRIGGAEAFF.

This rearrangement joins TRBV5-1 to TRBJ2-1; 11 nucleotides match TRBD2. The junction had 1 base not matched to a gene; V was cut back by 0 bases and J by 5 bases. The germline V gene has CDR1 SGHRS and CDR2 YFSETQ. CDR3 size: 15 residues. This CDR3 reads CASSLGGLADNEQFF. The CDR3 DNA is TGCGCCAGCAGCTTGGGGGGACTAGCGGACAATGAGCAGTTCTTC.

The chain joins TRBV6-2 or TRBV6-3 to TRBJ2-7, with D possibly being TRBD2 (5 bases). Trimming took off 0 bases at V and 8 bases at J, with 8 bases between the two ends. Germline V gene sequence: CDR1 MNHEY, CDR2 SVGEGT. The length of the CDR3 is 12 residues. CDR3 sequence: CASSYSSGKQYF. The CDR3, as DNA: TGTGCCAGCAGTTACTCGTCGGGGAAGCAGTACTTC.

The chain couples TRBV27 to TRBJ2-2; TRBD1 aligns across 7 bases. The CDR3 covers 17 residues. The junction had 11 bases not matched to a gene; V was cut back by 2 bases and J by 5 bases. Germline V gene sequence: CDR1 MNHEY, CDR2 SMNVEV (reference sequence). The CDR3 is CASSLSIDRADTGELFF. The CDR3 DNA reads as TGTGCCAGCAGTTTAAGTATAGACAGGGCGGATACCGGGGAGCTGTTTTTT.

By sample share, this clone is medium-sized (0.01 to 0.1%). The V call is TRBV20-1, the J call TRBJ1-2; D unresolved. The CDR3 is 16 residues long. Trimming removed 6 bases at V and 5 bases at J, with 25 bases between. Germline V gene sequence: CDR1 DFQATT, CDR2 SNEGSKA (reference sequence). The CDR3 nucleotides read TGCAGTGCCCCCGGAGAAGCACGGAGACCGAGGTATGGCTACACCTTC. Translating it yields CSAPGEARRPRYGYTF.

The chain combines TRBV6-2 or TRBV6-3 with TRBJ2-7; TRBD1 agrees at 9 bases. Trimming took 5 bases from V and 0 from J; bases not matched to a gene: 2. CDR3 length: 14 amino acids. The germline gives CDR1 MNHEY, CDR2 SVGEGT. The CDR3 sequence is CASSTGQGSYEQYF. CDR3 DNA: TGTGCCAGCAGTACGGGACAGGGCTCCTACGAGCAGTACTTC.

The chain carries TRBV20-1 and TRBJ2-5; D might be TRBD1 (5 bases). CDR3 length: 13 residues. The V and J ends lost 6 bases and 5 bases respectively, with 16 bases between them. The germline CDR1 and CDR2 sequences are DFQATT and SNEGSKA (reference sequence). CDR3 protein: CSAAVQELETQYF. DNA for the CDR3: TGCAGTGCCGCGGTACAGGAGTTGGAGACCCAGTACTTC.

This chain connects TRBV13 to TRBJ1-1; D ambiguous. Trimming shortened V by 5 bases and J by 2 bases, and 3 bases separated the two germline ends. The CDR3 length is 11 residues. Germline V gene lookup returns CDR1 PRHDT and CDR2 FYEKMQ (reference sequence). In nucleotides, the CDR3 is TGTGCCAGCAGCGAAAACACTGAAGCTTTCTTT. It encodes CASSENTEAFF.

The chain links TRBV30 to TRBJ1-3, with D possibly being TRBD1 (5 bases). The CDR3 is 14 amino acids. Trimming removed 0 bases at V and 4 bases at J, with 10 bases between. Per the germline V gene, CDR1 is GTSNPN and CDR2 is SVGIG (reference sequence). CDR3 bases: TGTGCCTGGAGTGTAGGGGCCTCAGGAAACACCATATATTTT. Amino acids: CAWSVGASGNTIYF.

The gene calls are TRBV28 and TRBJ2-4; tentatively, D is TRBD1 (6 bases). Germline V gene data show CDR1 as MDHEN and CDR2 as SYDVKM. The CDR3 totals 13 residues. Trimming took off 8 bases at V and 7 bases at J, with 15 bases between the two ends. The CDR3 bases are TGTGCCAGCGGGGTTGACAGGTGTAACATTCAGTACTTC. Amino acids: CASGVDRCNIQYF.

By share, this clone counts as medium-sized. The chain couples TRBV6-2 or TRBV6-3 to TRBJ1-2; D ambiguous. Per germline, CDR1 MNHEY and CDR2 SVGEGT. V was pared by 5 bases and J by 1 base, with 14 bases between. This CDR3 spans 15 amino acids. DNA of the CDR3: TGTGCCAGCAGTCCAATCTTCCTGGGTAACTATGGCTACACCTTC. The encoded protein is CASSPIFLGNYGYTF.

This clone was counted a few times. This sequence joins TRBV6-1 and TRBJ2-1, with 9 bases fitting TRBD2. Germline V gene sequence: CDR1 MNHNS, CDR2 SASEGT. The CDR3 is made up of 14 amino acids. With V trimmed by 9 bases and J by 6 bases, 9 bases remained unmatched. The CDR3 spells CASRLAGESNEQFF. For the CDR3, the DNA is TGTGCCAGTCGTTTAGCGGGAGAGAGCAATGAGCAGTTCTTC.

This clone appeared a few times. This chain joins TRBV20-1 and TRBJ1-2; 8 positions agree with TRBD1. Germline-derived CDR1 and CDR2 are DFQATT and SNEGSKA (reference sequence). After removal of 4 bases from V and 6 bases from J, the junction contained 7 bases not matched to a gene. This CDR3 has 13 residues. CDR3 nucleotide sequence: TGCAGTGCTATCTCAGGGGGCGATGATGGCTACACCTTC. Translating it yields CSAISGGDDGYTF.

Within the sample, this clone is medium-sized. The chain joins TRBV4-2 to TRBJ2-7; maybe TRBD1 (5 bases). The CDR3 extends over 14 amino acids. Trimming pared 1 base from V and 3 bases from J, leaving 10 bases between. Per the germline V gene, CDR1 is LGHNA and CDR2 is YNFKEQ. CDR3 nucleotides: TGTGCCAGCAGCCAAGGACAGAATCTCTACGAGCAGTACTTC. Translation: CASSQGQNLYEQYF.

The genes are TRBV20-1 and TRBJ1-5, with 8 bases identical to TRBD1. The V segment lost 3 bases and the J segment 6 bases; nucleotides outside the gene matches: 7. The CDR3 contains 14 residues. Germline-derived CDR1 and CDR2 are DFQATT and SNEGSKA (reference sequence). The CDR3 spells CSAREGQGGQPQHF. The DNA of the CDR3 is TGCAGTGCTAGGGAAGGACAGGGTGGTCAGCCCCAGCATTTT.

This clone was counted ten times or more. A much larger clone lies one base from this, so it may be a read error. This chain uses TRBV12-3 or TRBV12-4 with TRBJ1-2; D is possibly TRBD1 (5 bases). This CDR3 is 14 amino acids long. Deletions cut 3 bases from V and 4 bases from J, with 12 bases between. The CDR3 bases are TGTGCCAGCAGTTTGTCAGGGCTTCCCTATGGCTACACCTTC. Translating it yields CASSLSGLPYGYTF.

This clone showed up many times. This sequence may be a read error, since a much larger clone differs from it by one base. In the same sample, other DNA sequences code for this CDR3. V usage is TRBV5-6 and J usage is TRBJ1-6; D gene uncertain. Trimming shortened V by 7 bases and J by 10 bases, and 18 bases separated the two germline ends. CDR1 and CDR2 from the germline V gene are SGHDT and YYEEEE. This CDR3 spans 14 amino acids. CDR3 sequence (DNA): TGTGCCAGCCGTGTCCGTGACCGACCATCACCCCTCCACTTT. Its translation is CASRVRDRPSPLHF.